One T cell receptor beta chain is described in this entry. Its cognate antigen is unknown. Germline lookup yields CDR1 MNHEY and CDR2 SVGAGI. The CDR3 is 15 residues long. After removal of 7 bases from V and 2 bases from J, the junction contained 9 bases not matched to a gene. The table came from immunoSEQ multiplex PCR; TCRdb's copy has only in-frame clones and leaves some out. Of around 150,000 clones listed, around 90% were seen once; the top ten hold under 2%. This entry is derived from a study of T cell responses to AZD1222 COVID-19 vaccine. Study-level points and caveats: The breadth and depth of Spike-specific TCRs increased once two AZD1222 doses had been given. Targets within unmutated variant regions were reportedly found for nearly half of spike-specific TCRs. The donor group comprised mostly white British people and more females; the analysis possibly underestimated clonal diversity.

The sequenced sample was peripheral blood, obtained on day 0 of AZD1222 vaccination. The TCR was taken from an adult in good health. The chain links TRBV6-5 to TRBJ2-7; 9 nucleotides line up with TRBD2. CDR3 sequence reads: CASKEGVAGAYEQYF. The CDR3 nucleotides read TGTGCCAGCAAAGAAGGAGTAGCGGGGGCCTACGAGCAGTACTTC.